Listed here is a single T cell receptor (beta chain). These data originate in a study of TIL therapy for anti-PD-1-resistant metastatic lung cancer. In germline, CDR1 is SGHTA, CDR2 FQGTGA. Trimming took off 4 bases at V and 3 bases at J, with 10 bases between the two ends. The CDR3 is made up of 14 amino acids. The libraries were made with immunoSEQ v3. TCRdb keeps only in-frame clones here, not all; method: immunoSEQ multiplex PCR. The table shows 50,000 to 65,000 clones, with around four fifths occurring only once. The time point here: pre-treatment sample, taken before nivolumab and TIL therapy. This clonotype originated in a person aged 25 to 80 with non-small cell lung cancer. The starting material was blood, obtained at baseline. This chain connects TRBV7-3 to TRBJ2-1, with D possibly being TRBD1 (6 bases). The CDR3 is CASSSQDSYNEQFF. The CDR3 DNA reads TGTGCCAGCAGCTCCCAGGACAGCTACAATGAGCAGTTCTTC.